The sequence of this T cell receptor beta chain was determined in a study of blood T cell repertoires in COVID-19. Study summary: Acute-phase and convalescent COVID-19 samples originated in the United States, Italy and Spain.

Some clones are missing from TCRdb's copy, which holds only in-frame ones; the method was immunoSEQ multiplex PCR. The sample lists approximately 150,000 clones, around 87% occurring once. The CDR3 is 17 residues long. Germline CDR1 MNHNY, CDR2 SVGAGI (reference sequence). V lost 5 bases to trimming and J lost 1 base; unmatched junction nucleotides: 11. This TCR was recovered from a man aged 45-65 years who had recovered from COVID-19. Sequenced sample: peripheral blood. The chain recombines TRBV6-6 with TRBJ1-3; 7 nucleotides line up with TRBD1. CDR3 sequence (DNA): TGTGCCAGCAGTCGAAGGGACAGACTCCTTTCTGGAAACACCATATATTTT. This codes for CASSRRDRLLSGNTIYF.